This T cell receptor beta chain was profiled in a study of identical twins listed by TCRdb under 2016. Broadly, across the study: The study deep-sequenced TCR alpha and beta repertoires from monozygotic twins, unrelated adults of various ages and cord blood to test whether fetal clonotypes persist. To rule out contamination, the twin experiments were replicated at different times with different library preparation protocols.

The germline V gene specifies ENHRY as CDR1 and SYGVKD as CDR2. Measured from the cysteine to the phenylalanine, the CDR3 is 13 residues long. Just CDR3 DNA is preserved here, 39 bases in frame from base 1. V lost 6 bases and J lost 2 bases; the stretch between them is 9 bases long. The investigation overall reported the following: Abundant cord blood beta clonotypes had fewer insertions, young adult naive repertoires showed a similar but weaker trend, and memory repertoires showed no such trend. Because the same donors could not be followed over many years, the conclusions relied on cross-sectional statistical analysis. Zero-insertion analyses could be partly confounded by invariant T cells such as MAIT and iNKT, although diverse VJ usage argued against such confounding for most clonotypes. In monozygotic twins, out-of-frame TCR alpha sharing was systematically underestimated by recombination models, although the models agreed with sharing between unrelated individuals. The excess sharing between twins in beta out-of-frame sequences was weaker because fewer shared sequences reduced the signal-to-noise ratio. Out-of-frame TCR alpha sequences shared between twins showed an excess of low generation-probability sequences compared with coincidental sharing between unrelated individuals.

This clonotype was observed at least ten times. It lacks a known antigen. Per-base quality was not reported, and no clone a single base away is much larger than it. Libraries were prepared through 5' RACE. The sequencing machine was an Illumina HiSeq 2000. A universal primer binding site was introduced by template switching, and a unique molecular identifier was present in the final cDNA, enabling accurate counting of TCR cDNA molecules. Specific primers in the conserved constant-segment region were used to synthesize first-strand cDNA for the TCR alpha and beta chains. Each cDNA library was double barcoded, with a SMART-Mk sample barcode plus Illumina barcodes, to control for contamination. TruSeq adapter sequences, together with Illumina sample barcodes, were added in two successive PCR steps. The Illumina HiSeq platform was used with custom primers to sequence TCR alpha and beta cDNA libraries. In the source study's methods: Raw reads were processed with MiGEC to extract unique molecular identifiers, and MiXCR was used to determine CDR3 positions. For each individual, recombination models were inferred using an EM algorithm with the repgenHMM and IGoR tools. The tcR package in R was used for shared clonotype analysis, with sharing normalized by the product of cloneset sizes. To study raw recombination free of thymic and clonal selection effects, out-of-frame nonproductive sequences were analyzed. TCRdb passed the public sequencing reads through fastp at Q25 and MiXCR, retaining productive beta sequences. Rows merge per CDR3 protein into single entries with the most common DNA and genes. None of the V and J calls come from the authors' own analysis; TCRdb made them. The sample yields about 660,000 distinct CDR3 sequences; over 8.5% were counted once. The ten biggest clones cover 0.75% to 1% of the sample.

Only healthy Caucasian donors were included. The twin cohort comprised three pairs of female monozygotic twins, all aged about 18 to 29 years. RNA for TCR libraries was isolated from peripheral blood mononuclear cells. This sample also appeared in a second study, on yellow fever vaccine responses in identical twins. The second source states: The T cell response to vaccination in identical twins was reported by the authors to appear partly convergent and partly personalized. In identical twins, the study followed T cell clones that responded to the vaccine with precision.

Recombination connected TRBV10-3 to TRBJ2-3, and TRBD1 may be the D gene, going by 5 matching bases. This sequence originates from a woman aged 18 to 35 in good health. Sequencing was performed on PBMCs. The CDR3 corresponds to CAISDSSTDTQYF. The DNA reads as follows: TGTGCCATCAGCGACAGTTCCACAGATACGCAGTATTTT.